The 8 T cell receptor beta chains reported below all come from one sample, sequenced in a study of control samples from healthy donors and cancer patients. Clones were sequenced by immunoSEQ multiplex PCR, and TCRdb holds only the in-frame ones, with some missing. Altogether about 140,000 clones are present, about nine tenths being singletons, with the ten largest covering approximately 10%. The sequenced sample consisted of blood. All receptors derive from a man under 40 in good health.

This chain uses TRBV23-1 with TRBJ2-3; 7 nucleotides align to TRBD2. TRBV23-1 counts as an open reading frame of uncertain function. The CDR3 spans 17 residues. V dropped 3 bases and J dropped 6; count of bases not matched to a gene: 15. The CDR3 DNA follows: TGCGCCAGCAGTCATTGCATAGCGGGCCGAGGATTTGATACGCAGTATTTT. Protein: CASSHCIAGRGFDTQYF.

The chain couples TRBV6-4 to TRBJ2-7; D is perhaps TRBD2 (6 bases). The CDR3 has 15 amino acids. Trimming stripped 5 bases from V and 4 bases from J, with 18 bases between. Germline V CDR1 and CDR2: MRHNA, SNTAGT. CDR3 nucleotide sequence: TGTGCCAGCAGTCCAACCCCCGGGAGTGGTTACGAGCAGTACTTC. Translating it yields CASSPTPGSGYEQYF.

J is TRBJ2-2 and V is TRBV11-3, with D uncertain. The germline V and J ends were trimmed by 6 bases and 0 bases, with 14 bases remaining between them. Germline-derived CDR1 and CDR2 are SGHNT and YENEEA. The CDR3 loop spans 16 amino acids. The CDR3 region is CASRPGGNSNTGELFF. CDR3 bases: TGTGCCAGCAGACCCGGTGGCAACTCGAACACCGGGGAGCTGTTTTTT.

In its sample, this clone was seen a few times. The rearrangement links TRBV19 to TRBJ2-1, with a tentative D call TRBD2 (5 bases). This CDR3 spans 13 amino acids. Germline-derived CDR1 and CDR2 are LNHDA and SQIVND (reference sequence). The V gene lost 5 bases and the J gene lost 3 bases, with 8 bases spanning the gap. The CDR3: CASSLTSYNEQFF. CDR3 nucleotide sequence: TGTGCCAGTAGTCTCACTAGCTACAATGAGCAGTTCTTC.

The chain is built from TRBV19 and TRBJ2-7, with 9 nucleotides matching TRBD1. The CDR3 loop spans 14 amino acids. Germline CDR1 LNHDA, CDR2 SQIVND (reference sequence). J gave up 3 bases and V 5 bases, and 5 bases lay outside the gene matches. This CDR3 reads CASSATGGYYEQYF. CDR3 nucleotides: TGTGCCAGTAGTGCGACAGGGGGTTACTACGAGCAGTACTTC.

This chain uses TRBV9 with TRBJ2-1; 12 bases are shared with TRBD2. The CDR3 totals 16 residues. Germline V gene data show CDR1 as SGDLS and CDR2 as YYNGEE. J was trimmed by 6 bases and V by 3 bases; bases with no gene match: 7. The CDR3 spells CASSAPGLAGPNEQFF. CDR3 in DNA: TGTGCCAGCAGCGCCCCGGGACTAGCGGGCCCCAATGAGCAGTTCTTC. Supplemented by reference TRBV9 and TRBJ2-1, the full variable domain reads DSGVTQTPKHLITATGQRVTLRCSPRSGDLSVYWYQQSLDQGLQFLIQYYNGEERAKGNILERFSAQQFPDLHSELNLSSLELGDSALYFCASSAPGLAGPNEQFFGPGTRLTVL.

In this sample, this clone turned up a few times. In DNA form, the CDR3 reads TGTGCCAGTAGTATGTATATGAACACTGAAGCTTTCTTT. Translating gives CASSMYMNTEAFF. The rearrangement joins TRBV19 to TRBJ1-1, with D uncertain. The germline V gene has CDR1 LNHDA and CDR2 SQIVND (reference sequence). Between the trimmed V and J ends, which lost 3 bases and 0 bases, there was a span of 5 bases. The CDR3 loop spans 13 amino acids.

CDR3 region: CASSRDRVYEQYF. DNA for the CDR3: TGTGCCAGCAGCAGGGACAGGGTGTACGAGCAGTACTTC. The chain carries TRBV12-3 or TRBV12-4 and TRBJ2-7; 9 nucleotides agree with TRBD1. J gave up 4 bases and V 6 bases, and 4 bases lay outside the gene matches. The CDR3 has 13 amino acids.